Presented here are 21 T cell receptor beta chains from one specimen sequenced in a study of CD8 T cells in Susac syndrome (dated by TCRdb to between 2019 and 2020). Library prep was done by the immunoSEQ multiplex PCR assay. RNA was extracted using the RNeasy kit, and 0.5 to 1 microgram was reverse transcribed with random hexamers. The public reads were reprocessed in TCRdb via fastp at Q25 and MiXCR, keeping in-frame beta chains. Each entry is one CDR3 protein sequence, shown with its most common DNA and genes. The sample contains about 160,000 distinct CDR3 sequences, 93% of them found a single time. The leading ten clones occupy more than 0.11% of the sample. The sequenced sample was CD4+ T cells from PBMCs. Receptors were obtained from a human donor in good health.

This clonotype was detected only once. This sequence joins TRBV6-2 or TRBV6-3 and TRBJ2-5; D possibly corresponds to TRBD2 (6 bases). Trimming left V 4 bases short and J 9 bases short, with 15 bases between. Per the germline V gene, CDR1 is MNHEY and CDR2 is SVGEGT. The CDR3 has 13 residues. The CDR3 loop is CASSSPGLQAQYF. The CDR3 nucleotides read TGTGCCAGCAGTTCCCCGGGACTCCAAGCCCAGTACTTC.

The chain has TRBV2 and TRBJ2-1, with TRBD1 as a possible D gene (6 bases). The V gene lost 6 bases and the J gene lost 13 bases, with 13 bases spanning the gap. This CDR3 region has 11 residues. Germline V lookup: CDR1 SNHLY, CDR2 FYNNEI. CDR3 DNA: TGTGCCAGCAGGCCTACAGGGTTACAGTTCTTC. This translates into CASRPTGLQFF.

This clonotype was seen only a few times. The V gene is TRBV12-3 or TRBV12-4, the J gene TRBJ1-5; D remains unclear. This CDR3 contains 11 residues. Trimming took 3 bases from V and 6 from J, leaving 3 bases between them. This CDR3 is CASSLGQPQHF. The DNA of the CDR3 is TGTGCCAGCAGTTTGGGTCAGCCCCAGCATTTT.

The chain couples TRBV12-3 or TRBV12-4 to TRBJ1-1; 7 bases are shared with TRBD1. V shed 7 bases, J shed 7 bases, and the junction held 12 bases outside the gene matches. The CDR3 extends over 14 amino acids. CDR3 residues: CASTLRGERGEAFF. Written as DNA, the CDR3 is TGTGCCAGCACCCTCAGGGGGGAAAGGGGTGAAGCTTTCTTT.

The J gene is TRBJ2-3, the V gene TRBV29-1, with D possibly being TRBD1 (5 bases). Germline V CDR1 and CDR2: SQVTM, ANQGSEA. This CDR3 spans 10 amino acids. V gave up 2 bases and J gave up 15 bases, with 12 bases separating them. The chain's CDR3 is CSVEQGPLYF. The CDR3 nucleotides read TGCAGCGTTGAACAGGGCCCCCTCTATTTT.

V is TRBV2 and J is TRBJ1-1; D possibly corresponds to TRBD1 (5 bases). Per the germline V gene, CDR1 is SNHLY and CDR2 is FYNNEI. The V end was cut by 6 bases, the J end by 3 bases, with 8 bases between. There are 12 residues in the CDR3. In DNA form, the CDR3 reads TGTGCCAGCAGGGACACCTACACTGAAGCTTTCTTT. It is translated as CASRDTYTEAFF.

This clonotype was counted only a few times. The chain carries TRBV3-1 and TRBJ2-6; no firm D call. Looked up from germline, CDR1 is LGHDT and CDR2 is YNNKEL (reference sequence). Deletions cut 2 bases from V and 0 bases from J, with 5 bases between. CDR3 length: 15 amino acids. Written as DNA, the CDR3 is TGTGCCAGCAGCCAAAGACCCTCTGGGGCCAACGTCCTGACTTTC. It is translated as CASSQRPSGANVLTF.

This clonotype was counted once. The CDR3 DNA sequence: TGTGCCAGCCGTAGTCGCAGGACAGGGACCGGCGAGCAGTACTTC. It is translated as CASRSRRTGTGEQYF. The gene calls are TRBV6-5 and TRBJ2-7; TRBD1 aligns across 8 bases. The V and J ends lost 8 bases and 6 bases, in that order; junction bases with no gene match: 15. The CDR3 consists of 15 residues. CDR1 is MNHEY and CDR2 is SVGAGI in the germline V gene.

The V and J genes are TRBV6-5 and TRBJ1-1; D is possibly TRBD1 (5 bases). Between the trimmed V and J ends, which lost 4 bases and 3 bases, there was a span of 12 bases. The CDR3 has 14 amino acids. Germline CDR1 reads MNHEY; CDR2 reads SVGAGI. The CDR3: CASSSTVGDTEAFF. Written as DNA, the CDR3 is TGTGCCAGCAGTTCGACAGTTGGGGACACTGAAGCTTTCTTT.

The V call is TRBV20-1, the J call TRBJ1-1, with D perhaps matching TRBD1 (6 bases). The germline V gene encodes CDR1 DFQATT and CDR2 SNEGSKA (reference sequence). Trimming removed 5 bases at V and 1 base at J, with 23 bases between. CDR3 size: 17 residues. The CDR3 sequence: CSAPRRGRAGRNTEAFF. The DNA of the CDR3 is TGCAGTGCTCCCCGTCGGGGGCGGGCGGGGCGGAACACTGAAGCTTTCTTT.

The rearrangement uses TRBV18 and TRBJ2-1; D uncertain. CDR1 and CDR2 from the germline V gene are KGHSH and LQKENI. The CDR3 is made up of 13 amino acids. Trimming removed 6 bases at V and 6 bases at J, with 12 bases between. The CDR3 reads CASSRAEANEQFF. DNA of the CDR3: TGTGCCAGCTCCCGGGCAGAAGCCAATGAGCAGTTCTTC.

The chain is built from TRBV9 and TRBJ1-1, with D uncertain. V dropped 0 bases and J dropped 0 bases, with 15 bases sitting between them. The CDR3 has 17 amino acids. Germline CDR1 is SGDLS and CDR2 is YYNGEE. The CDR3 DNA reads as TGTGCCAGCAGCGTAGCTCTCCAGGATCCGATGAACACTGAAGCTTTCTTT. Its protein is CASSVALQDPMNTEAFF. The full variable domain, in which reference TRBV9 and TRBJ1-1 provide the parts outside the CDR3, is DSGVTQTPKHLITATGQRVTLRCSPRSGDLSVYWYQQSLDQGLQFLIQYYNGEERAKGNILERFSAQQFPDLHSELNLSSLELGDSALYFCASSVALQDPMNTEAFFGQGTRLTVV.

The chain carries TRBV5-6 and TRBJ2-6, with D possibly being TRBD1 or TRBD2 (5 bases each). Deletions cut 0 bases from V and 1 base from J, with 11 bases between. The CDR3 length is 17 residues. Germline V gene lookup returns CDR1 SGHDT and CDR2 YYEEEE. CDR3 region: CASSLGGTPSGANVLTF. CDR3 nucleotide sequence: TGTGCCAGCAGCTTGGGGGGGACCCCGTCTGGGGCCAACGTCCTGACTTTC.

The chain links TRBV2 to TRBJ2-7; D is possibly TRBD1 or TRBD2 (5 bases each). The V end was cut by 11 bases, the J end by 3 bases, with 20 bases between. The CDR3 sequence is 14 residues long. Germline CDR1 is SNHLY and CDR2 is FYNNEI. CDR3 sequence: CALGRGGKFYEQYF. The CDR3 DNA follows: TGTGCCCTCGGTCGGGGCGGAAAGTTCTACGAGCAGTACTTC.

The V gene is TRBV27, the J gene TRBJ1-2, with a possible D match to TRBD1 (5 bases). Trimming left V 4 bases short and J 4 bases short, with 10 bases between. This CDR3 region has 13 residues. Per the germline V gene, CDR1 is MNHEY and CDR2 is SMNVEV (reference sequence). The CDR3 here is CASSSEGFYGYTF. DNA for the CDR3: TGTGCCAGCAGTTCCGAGGGGTTCTATGGCTACACCTTC.

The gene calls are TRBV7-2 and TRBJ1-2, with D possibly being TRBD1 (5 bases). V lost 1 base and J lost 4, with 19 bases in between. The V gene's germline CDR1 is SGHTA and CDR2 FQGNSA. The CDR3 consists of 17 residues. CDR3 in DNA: TGTGCCAGCAGCTTAGGGGGCACGGGGGGGGAATCCTATGGCTACACCTTC. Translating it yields CASSLGGTGGESYGYTF. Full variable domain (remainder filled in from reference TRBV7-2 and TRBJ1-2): GAGVSQSPSNKVTEKGKDVELRCDPISGHTALYWYRQSLGQGLEFLIYFQGNSAPDKSGLPSDRFSAERTGGSVSTLTIQRTQQEDSAVYLCASSLGGTGGESYGYTFGSGTRLTVV.

Here the CDR3 DNA reads TGCGCCAGCAGAAGTAGCGTGGGGAGATTCCACAATGAGCAGTTCTTC. Its translation: CASRSSVGRFHNEQFF. This chain joins TRBV5-1 and TRBJ2-1; TRBD2 is a possible D gene (5 bases). Trimming pared 5 bases from V and 5 bases from J, leaving 20 bases between. CDR3 length: 16 amino acids. Germline assignment: CDR1 SGHRS and CDR2 YFSETQ.

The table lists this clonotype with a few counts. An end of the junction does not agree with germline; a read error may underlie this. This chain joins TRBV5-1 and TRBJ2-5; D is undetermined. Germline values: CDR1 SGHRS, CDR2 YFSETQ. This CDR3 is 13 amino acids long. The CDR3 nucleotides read TGTGCCAGCAGCTTAGGCGCACAAGAGACCCAGTACTTC. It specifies CASSLGAQETQYF.

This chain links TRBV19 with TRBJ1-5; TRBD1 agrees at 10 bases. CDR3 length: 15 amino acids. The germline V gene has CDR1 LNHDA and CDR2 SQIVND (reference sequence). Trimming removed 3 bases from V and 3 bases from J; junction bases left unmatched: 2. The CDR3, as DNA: TGTGCCAGTAGTATGGGGACAGGGGCCAATCAGCCCCAGCATTTT. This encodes CASSMGTGANQPQHF.

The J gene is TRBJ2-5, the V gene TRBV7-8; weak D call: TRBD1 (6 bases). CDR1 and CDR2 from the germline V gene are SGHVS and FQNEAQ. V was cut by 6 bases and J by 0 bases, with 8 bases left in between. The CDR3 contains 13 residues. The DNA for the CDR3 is TGTGCCAGCAGTTGGACAGACCAAGAGACCCAGTACTTC. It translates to CASSWTDQETQYF.

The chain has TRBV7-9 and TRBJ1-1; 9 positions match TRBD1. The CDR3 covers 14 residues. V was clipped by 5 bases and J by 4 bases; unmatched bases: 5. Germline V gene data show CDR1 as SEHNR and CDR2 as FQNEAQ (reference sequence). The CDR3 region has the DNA TGTGCCAGCAGCACATCACAGGGGGCCACTGAAGCTTTCTTT. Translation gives CASSTSQGATEAFF.